This T cell receptor (beta chain) derives from a study of early T cells in non-severe SARS-CoV-2 infection. For the study at large: Unsorted whole-blood RNA was sequenced in bulk, leaving chains unpaired.

Findings of the study overall: The study's VDJdb matching favored anti-spike CD8 responses and missed private and CD4 specificities.

Unique molecular identifiers were attached to individual cDNA molecules. MiXCR, applied by TCRdb to the 5' RACE reads, yields one record per CDR3 protein. There are fewer than 120,000 distinct CDR3 sequences in the sample; around 12% occur only once, and 3% to 4.5% lies in the top ten. This clonotype was observed a handful of times. The antigen is unknown. This CDR3 spans 15 amino acids. CDR1 DFQATT and CDR2 SNEGSKA come from the germline V gene (reference sequence). V lost 5 bases, J lost 1 base, and 16 bases lay in between. This receptor was taken from an adult who was a healthcare worker with PCR-confirmed SARS-CoV-2 infection or an uninfected control (not recorded which). The chain links TRBV20-1 to TRBJ2-3; tentatively, D is TRBD2 (5 bases). The sample here was whole blood, taken at baseline. CDR3 DNA: TGCAGTGCTTGTCCGAGCGGAGCTCGCACAGATACGCAGTATTTT. Its translation: CSACPSGARTDTQYF.